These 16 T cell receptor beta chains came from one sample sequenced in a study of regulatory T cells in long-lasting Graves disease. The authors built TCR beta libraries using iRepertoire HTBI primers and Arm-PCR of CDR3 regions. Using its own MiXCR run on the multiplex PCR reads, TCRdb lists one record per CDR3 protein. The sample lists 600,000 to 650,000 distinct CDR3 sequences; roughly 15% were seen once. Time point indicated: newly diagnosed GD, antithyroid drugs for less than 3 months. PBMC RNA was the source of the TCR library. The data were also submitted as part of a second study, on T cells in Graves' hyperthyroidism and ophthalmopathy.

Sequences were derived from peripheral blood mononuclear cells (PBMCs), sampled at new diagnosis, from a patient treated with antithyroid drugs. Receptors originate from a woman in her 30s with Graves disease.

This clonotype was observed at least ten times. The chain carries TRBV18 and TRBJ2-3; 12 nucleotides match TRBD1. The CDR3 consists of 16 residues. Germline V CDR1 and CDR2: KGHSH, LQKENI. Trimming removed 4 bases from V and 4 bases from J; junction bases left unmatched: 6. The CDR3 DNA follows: TGTGCCAGCTCACTATCCGGGACAGGGGGCCCAGATACGCAGTATTTT. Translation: CASSLSGTGGPDTQYF.

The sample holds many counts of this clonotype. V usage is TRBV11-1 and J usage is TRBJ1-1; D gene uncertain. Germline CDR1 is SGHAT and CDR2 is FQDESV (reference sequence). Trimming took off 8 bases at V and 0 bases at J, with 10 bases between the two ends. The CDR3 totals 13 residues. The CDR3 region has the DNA TGTGCCAGCCTCGCGAATATGAACACTGAAGCTTTCTTT. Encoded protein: CASLANMNTEAFF. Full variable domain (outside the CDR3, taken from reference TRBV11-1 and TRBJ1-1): EAEVAQSPRYKITEKSQAVAFWCDPISGHATLYWYRQILGQGPELLVQFQDESVVDDSQLPKDRFSAERLKGVDSTLKIQPAELGDSAMYLCASLANMNTEAFFGQGTRLTVV.

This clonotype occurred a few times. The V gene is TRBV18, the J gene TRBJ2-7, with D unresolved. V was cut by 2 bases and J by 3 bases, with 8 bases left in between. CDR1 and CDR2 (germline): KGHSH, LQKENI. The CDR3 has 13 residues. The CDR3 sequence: CASSPIRDYEQYF. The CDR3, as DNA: TGTGCCAGCTCACCAATTCGAGACTACGAGCAGTACTTC.

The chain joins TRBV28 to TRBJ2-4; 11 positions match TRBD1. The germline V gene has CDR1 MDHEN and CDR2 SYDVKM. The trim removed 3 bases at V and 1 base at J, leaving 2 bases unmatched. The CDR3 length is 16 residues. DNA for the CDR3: TGTGCCAGCAGTTTGGGGACAGGGGGGGCCAAAAACATTCAGTACTTC. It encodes CASSLGTGGAKNIQYF. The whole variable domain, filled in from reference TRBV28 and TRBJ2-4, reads DVKVTQSSRYLVKRTGEKVFLECVQDMDHENMFWYRQDPGLGLRLIYFSYDVKMKEKGDIPEGYSVSREKKERFSLILESASTNQTSMYLCASSLGTGGAKNIQYFGAGTRLSVL.

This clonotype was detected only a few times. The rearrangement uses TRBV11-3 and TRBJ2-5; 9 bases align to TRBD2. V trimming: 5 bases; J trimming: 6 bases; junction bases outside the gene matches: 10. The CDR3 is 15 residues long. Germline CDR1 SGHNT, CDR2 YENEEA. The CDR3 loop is CASSRGTSNSQTQYF. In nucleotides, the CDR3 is TGTGCCAGCAGCAGGGGGACTAGCAACAGTCAGACCCAGTACTTC.

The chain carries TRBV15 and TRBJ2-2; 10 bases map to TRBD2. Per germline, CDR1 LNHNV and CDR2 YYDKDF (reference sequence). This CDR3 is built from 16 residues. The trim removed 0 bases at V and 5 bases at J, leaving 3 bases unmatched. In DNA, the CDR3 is TGTGCCACCAGCAGAGAACTAGCGGGACTAACCGGGGAGCTGTTTTTT. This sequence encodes CATSRELAGLTGELFF.

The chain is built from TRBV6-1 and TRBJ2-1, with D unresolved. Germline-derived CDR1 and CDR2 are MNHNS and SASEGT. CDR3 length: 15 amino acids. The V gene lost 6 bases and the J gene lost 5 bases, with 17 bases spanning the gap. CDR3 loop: CASSNTHLRDNEQFF. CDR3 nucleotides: TGTGCCAGCAGCAACACGCACCTCCGAGACAATGAGCAGTTCTTC.

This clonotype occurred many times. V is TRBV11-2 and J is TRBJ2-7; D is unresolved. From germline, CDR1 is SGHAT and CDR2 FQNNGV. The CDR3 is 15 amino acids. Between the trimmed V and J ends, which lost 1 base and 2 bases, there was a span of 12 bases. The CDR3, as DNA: TGTGCCAGCAGCTTAGGCGCGGCCACAACCTACGAGCAGTACTTC. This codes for CASSLGAATTYEQYF.

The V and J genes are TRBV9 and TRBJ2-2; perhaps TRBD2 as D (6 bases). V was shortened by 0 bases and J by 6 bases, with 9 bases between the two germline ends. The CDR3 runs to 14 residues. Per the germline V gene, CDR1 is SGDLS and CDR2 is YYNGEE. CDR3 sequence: CASSVASGSGELFF. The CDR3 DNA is TGTGCCAGCAGCGTAGCAAGCGGGTCCGGGGAGCTGTTTTTT.

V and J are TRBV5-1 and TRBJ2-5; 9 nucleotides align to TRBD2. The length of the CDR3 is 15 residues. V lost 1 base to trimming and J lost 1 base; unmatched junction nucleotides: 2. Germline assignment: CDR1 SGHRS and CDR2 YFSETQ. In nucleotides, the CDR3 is TGCGCCAGCAGCTTGAGGACTAGCGTCCAAGAGACCCAGTACTTC. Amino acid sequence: CASSLRTSVQETQYF.

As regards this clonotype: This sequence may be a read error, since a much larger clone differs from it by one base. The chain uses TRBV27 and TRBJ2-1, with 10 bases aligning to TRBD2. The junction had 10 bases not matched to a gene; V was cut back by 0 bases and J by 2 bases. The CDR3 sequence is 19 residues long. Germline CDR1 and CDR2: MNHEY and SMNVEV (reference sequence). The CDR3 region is CASSLSGTSERAPYNEQFF. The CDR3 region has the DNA TGTGCCAGCAGTTTATCTGGGACTAGCGAGAGGGCTCCCTACAATGAGCAGTTCTTC.

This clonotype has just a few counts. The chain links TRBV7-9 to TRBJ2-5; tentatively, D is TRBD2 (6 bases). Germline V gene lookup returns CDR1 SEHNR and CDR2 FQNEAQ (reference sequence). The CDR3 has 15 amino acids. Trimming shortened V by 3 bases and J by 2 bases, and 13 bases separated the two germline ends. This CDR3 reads CASSFGTAGQETQYF. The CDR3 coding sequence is TGTGCCAGCAGCTTTGGGACCGCGGGACAAGAGACCCAGTACTTC.

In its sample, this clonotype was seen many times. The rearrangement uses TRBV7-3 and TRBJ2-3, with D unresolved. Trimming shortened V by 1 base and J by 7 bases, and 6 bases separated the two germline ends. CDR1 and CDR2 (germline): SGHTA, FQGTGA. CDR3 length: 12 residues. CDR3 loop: CASSLNGNTQYF. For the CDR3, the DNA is TGTGCCAGCAGCTTAAATGGGAATACGCAGTATTTT.

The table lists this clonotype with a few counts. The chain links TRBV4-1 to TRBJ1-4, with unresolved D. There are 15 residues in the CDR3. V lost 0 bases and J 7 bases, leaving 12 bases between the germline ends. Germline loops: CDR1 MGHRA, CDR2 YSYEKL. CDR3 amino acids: CASSQDQAWGEKLFF. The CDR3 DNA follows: TGCGCCAGCAGCCAAGATCAAGCGTGGGGTGAAAAACTGTTTTTT.

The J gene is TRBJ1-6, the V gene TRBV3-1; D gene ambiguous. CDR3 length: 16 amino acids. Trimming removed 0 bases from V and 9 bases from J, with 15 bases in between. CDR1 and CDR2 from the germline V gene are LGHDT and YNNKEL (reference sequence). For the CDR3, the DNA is TGTGCCAGCAGCCAAGAACATATAACTATCGGTTCACCCCTCCACTTT. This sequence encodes CASSQEHITIGSPLHF. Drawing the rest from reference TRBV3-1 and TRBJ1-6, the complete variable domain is DTAVSQTPKYLVTQMGNDKSIKCEQNLGHDTMYWYKQDSKKFLKIMFSYNNKELIINETVPNRFSPKSPDKAHLNLHINSLELGDSAVYFCASSQEHITIGSPLHFGNGTRLTVT.

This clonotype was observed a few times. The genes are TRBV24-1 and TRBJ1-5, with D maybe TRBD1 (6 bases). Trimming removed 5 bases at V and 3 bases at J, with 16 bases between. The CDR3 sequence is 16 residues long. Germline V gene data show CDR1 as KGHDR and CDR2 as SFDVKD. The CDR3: CATSGGGGGDNQPQHF. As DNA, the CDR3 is TGTGCCACCAGTGGGGGAGGGGGTGGAGACAATCAGCCCCAGCATTTT.